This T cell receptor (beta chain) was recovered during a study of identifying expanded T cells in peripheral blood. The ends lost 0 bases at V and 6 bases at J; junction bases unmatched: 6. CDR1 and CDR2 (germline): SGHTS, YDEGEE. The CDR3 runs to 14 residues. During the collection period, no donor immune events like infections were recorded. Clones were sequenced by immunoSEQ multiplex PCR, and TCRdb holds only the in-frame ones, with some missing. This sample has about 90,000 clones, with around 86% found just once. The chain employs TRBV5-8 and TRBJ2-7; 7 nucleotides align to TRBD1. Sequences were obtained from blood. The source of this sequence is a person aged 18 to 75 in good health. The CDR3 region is CASSLVQGKAEQYF. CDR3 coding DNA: TGTGCCAGCAGCTTGGTACAGGGGAAGGCCGAGCAGTACTTC.